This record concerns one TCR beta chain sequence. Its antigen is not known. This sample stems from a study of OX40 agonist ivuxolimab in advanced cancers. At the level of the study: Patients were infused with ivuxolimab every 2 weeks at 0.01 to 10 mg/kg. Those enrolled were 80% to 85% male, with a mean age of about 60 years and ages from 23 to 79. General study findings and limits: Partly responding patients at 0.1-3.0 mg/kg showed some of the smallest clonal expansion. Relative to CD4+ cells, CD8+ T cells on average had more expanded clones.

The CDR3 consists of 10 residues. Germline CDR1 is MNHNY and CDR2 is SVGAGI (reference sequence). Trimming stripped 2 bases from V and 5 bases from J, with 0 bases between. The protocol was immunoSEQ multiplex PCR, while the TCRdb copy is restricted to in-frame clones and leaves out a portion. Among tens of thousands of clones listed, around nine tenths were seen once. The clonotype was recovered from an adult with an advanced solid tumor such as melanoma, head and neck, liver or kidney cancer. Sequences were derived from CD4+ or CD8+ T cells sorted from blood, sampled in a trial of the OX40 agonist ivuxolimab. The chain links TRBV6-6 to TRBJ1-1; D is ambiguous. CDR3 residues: CASSYTEAFF. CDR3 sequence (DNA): TGTGCCAGCAGTTACACTGAAGCTTTCTTT.